A single sample gave rise to the 31 T cell receptor beta chains below, sequenced in a study of tumor-infiltrating lymphocytes in primary liver carcinoma. RNA isolated from unsorted whole blood supplied the blood RNA, with germline DNA also extracted. The investigators made TCR beta cDNA from around 540 ng total RNA, using a constant-region primer. For TCR beta, libraries were produced by three nested multiplex PCR rounds using slightly modified ARM-PCR. Rounds one and two of PCR, each of 10 to 11 cycles, were primed with TRBV1-TRBV30 forward primers and a C-beta reverse primer. TCRdb fed the multiplex PCR reads into MiXCR, producing one record per CDR3 protein. The top ten hold around 9.5% of the sample, which has some 320,000 distinct CDR3 sequences, roughly two thirds seen once. The sequenced material came from peripheral blood. The receptor source for this set is a man aged 35-49 years with primary liver carcinoma and hepatitis B virus infection.

This clonotype was observed many times. The chain carries TRBV6-1 and TRBJ1-4; no firm D call. Looked up from germline, CDR1 is MNHNS and CDR2 is SASEGT. This CDR3 has 12 residues. The ends were cut back, 6 bases at V and 8 bases at J, with 10 bases in the middle. CDR3 in amino acids: CASRRVGEKLFF. The CDR3 DNA follows: TGTGCCAGCAGACGGGTGGGGGAAAAACTGTTTTTT.

Concerning this clonotype itself: Mismatch with germline at one junction end may stem from a read error. This rearrangement joins TRBV6-1 to TRBJ1-5; no clear D. This CDR3 contains 15 residues. Germline V gives CDR1 MNHNS, CDR2 SASEGT. The CDR3 is CATTEEQLSNRPQHF. The CDR3 nucleotides read TGTGCCACCACCGAGGAACAGCTTAGCAATCGGCCCCAGCATTTT.

In this sample, this clonotype turned up many times. The chain recombines TRBV6-5 with TRBJ2-7; D may be TRBD1 (6 bases). Germline V gives CDR1 MNHEY, CDR2 SVGAGI. The CDR3 is 15 residues long. Deletions cut 7 bases from V and 0 bases from J, with 16 bases between. The CDR3 loop reads CASTGLTGSSYEQYF. CDR3 bases: TGTGCCAGCACGGGCCTGACAGGTAGCTCCTACGAGCAGTACTTC.

This clonotype was observed a few times. This may arise from a read error, as a much more abundant clone is one base away. Without the conserved terminal phenylalanine or tryptophan, this CDR3 likely stems from a read error. No DNA is shown, since the ends of the CDR3 on it are uncertain; the CDR3 is the one TCRdb lists. The V call is TRBV4-2, the J call TRBJ2-1; the table names TRBD2, a call not compared with the DNA. Germline values: CDR1 LGHNA, CDR2 YNFKEQ. The CDR3 region is 14 residues in length, termini included. CDR3 region: CASSPRNSVRPGFS.

Concerning this clonotype itself: The junction and the germline gene differ at one end; a read error may be behind it. The chain combines TRBV29-1 with TRBJ1-1; no definite D call. Germline loops: CDR1 SQVTM, CDR2 ANQGSEA. This CDR3 is built from 15 residues. The CDR3 DNA follows: TGCAGCGTTGAGGCGGGGTGGGGAATGAACACTGGAGCTTTCTTT. Amino acids: CSVEAGWGMNTGAFF.

With respect to this clonotype: The junction shows a germline mismatch at one end, possibly a read error. The V gene is TRBV5-1, the J gene TRBJ2-7, with unresolved D. CDR1 SGHRS and CDR2 YFSETQ come from the germline V gene. The CDR3 extends over 14 amino acids. The chain's CDR3 is CASSLGDVNCEHYF. CDR3 coding DNA: TGCGCCAGCAGCTTGGGAGACGTAAACTGCGAGCACTACTTC.

The chain recombines TRBV28 with TRBJ1-1, with unresolved D. Trimming cost V 6 bases and J 11 bases, with 13 bases left between them. This CDR3 comprises 11 residues. CDR1 is MDHEN, CDR2 SYDVKM, per germline. The CDR3 loop is CASRSVVWAFF. The CDR3 region has the DNA TGTGCCAGCAGGTCGGTGGTTTGGGCTTTCTTT.

The sample holds many counts of this clonotype. The chain carries TRBV29-1 and TRBJ1-2, with 7 bases lining up with TRBD1. In germline, CDR1 is SQVTM, CDR2 ANQGSEA. Losses at the gene ends were 6 bases for V and 4 bases for J; bases not matched to a gene: 8. This CDR3 has 13 residues. In DNA form, the CDR3 reads TGCAGCGTGGGGGACAGACCCCCCTATGGCTACACCTTC. Protein product: CSVGDRPPYGYTF. The whole variable domain, remainder taken from reference TRBV29-1 and TRBJ1-2, is SAVISQKPSRDICQRGTSLTIQCQVDSQVTMMFWYRQQPGQSLTLIATANQGSEATYESGFVIDKFPISRPNLTFSTLTVSNMSPEDSSIYLCSVGDRPPYGYTFGSGTRLTVV.

To note about this clonotype: This may be a read error: a much more frequent sequence differs by one nucleotide. The J gene is TRBJ2-5, the V gene TRBV6-1; D is tentatively TRBD1 or TRBD2 (5 bases each). This CDR3 is built from 14 residues. With 8 bases removed from V and 2 bases from J, the gap between germline ends came to 15 bases. Germline V gene data show CDR1 as MNHNS and CDR2 as SASEGT. For the CDR3, the DNA is TGTGCCAGCCTCCCCCTGGGGGTTCAAGAGACCCAGTACTTC. Translated: CASLPLGVQETQYF.

In the case of this clonotype: One end of the junction varies from germline; a read error may be responsible. The chain recombines TRBV11-1 with TRBJ2-7; D unresolved. The germline V gene encodes CDR1 SGHAT and CDR2 FQDESV (reference sequence). The CDR3 length is 13 residues. CDR3 DNA: TGCGCCAGCATGGGGAAGCGATACTACGAGCAGTACTTC. Its translation: CASMGKRYYEQYF.

A remark on this clonotype: A clone one base away is much larger, so this may be a read error. V and J are TRBV29-1 and TRBJ2-5; 15 bases align to TRBD2. The CDR3 consists of 15 residues. In germline, CDR1 is SQVTM, CDR2 ANQGSEA. The CDR3 coding sequence is TGCAGCGTACGGACTAGCGGGAGGGCCGGGGAGACCCAGTGCTTC. Residues: CSVRTSGRAGETQCF. The complete variable domain, with remaining parts taken from reference TRBV29-1 and TRBJ2-5, reads SAVISQKPSRDICQRGTSLTIQCQVDSQVTMMFWYRQQPGQSLTLIATANQGSEATYESGFVIDKFPISRPNLTFSTLTVSNMSPEDSSIYLCSVRTSGRAGETQCFGPGTRLLVL.

On this clonotype itself: One base away lies a much larger clone, so this may be a sequencing read error. This rearrangement joins TRBV11-2 to TRBJ2-5; D call uncertain. The CDR3 covers 15 residues. Germline values: CDR1 SGHAT, CDR2 FQNNGV. Trimming stripped 0 bases from V and 4 bases from J, with 12 bases between. CDR3 in DNA: TGTGCCAGCAGCTTAGAGAGAGAGCTGACAGAGACCCAGTACTTC. Translating it yields CASSLERELTETQYF.

The CDR3 coding sequence is TGTGCCAGCGGATCTCTAGCGGGCCTTTTTCAGACCCAGTACTTC. It translates to CASGSLAGLFQTQYF. The rearrangement uses TRBV28 and TRBJ2-5; 8 bases align to TRBD2. Germline loops: CDR1 MDHEN, CDR2 SYDVKM. Trimming at V came to 8 bases and at J to 6 bases, leaving 14 bases not matched to a gene. This CDR3 has 15 amino acids.

Of note for this clonotype: This may be a read error, as it is one base from a much larger clone. V gene TRBV29-1 combines with J gene TRBJ2-5; D is perhaps TRBD1 or TRBD2 (5 bases each). CDR3 size: 12 residues. Germline loops: CDR1 SQVTM, CDR2 ANQGSEA. Deletions cut 4 bases from V and 5 bases from J, with 11 bases between. The CDR3 DNA is TGCAGCGTTGTAGGGACGGAGGAGACCCAGTACTTC. Protein: CSVVGTEETQYF.

The sample holds many counts of this clonotype. DNA of the CDR3: TGCAGCGTTGGGCTCGGCGGACCAGGCAATGAGCAGTTCTTC. This translates into CSVGLGGPGNEQFF. V gene TRBV29-1 combines with J gene TRBJ2-1; D is undetermined. The CDR3 runs to 14 residues. V lost 4 bases to trimming and J lost 6 bases, with 16 bases between them. Germline CDR1 SQVTM, CDR2 ANQGSEA.

There are a few counts of this clonotype. A much larger clone lies one base from this, so it may be a read error. The rearrangement joins TRBV11-3 to TRBJ2-4; 7 nucleotides match TRBD1. CDR1 is SGHNT and CDR2 is YENEEA in the germline V gene. The CDR3 has 13 amino acids. The CDR3 DNA sequence: TGTGCCAGCTCCTCCACAGGGGTTGGCATTCAGCACTTC. Protein sequence: CASSSTGVGIQHF.

The rearrangement uses TRBV6-5 and TRBJ2-2, with a tentative D call TRBD2 (6 bases). This CDR3 is 17 amino acids long. V was pared by 2 bases and J by 4 bases, with 17 bases between. Germline V gives CDR1 MNHEY, CDR2 SVGAGI. CDR3 protein: CASSYGALAISTGELFF. DNA for the CDR3: TGTGCCAGCAGTTACGGGGCTCTAGCGATTAGCACCGGGGAGCTGTTTTTT.

This clonotype was seen many times. The genes are TRBV12-3 or TRBV12-4 and TRBJ2-1; 12 bases fit TRBD2. The CDR3 covers 19 residues. Trimming cost V 1 base and J 0 bases; bases outside gene matches: 7. CDR3 amino acids: CASSLELPTSGSSYNEQFF. CDR3 nucleotides: TGTGCCAGCAGTTTAGAACTACCGACTAGCGGGAGCTCCTACAATGAGCAGTTCTTC.

This clonotype was recorded a few times. Lacking the conserved final phenylalanine or tryptophan, this CDR3 likely reflects a read error. This chain joins TRBV11-2 and TRBJ1-1, with a tentative D call TRBD1 (6 bases). Germline CDR1 reads SGHAT; CDR2 reads FQNNGV. The CDR3 loop spans 14 amino acids. The ends were cut back, 5 bases at V and 3 bases at J, with 13 bases in the middle. The CDR3 sequence is CASSLVGGDTEAFL. The CDR3 nucleotides are TGTGCCAGCAGCCTAGTAGGGGGAGACACTGAAGCTTTCCTT.

The chain joins TRBV6-5 to TRBJ2-1; TRBD2 agrees at 8 bases. CDR3 length: 16 amino acids. CDR1 MNHEY and CDR2 SVGAGI come from the germline V gene. J was trimmed by 7 bases and V by 5 bases; bases with no gene match: 13. CDR3 in amino acids: CASSTRNSGKRNEQFF. Written as DNA, the CDR3 is TGTGCCAGCAGTACGCGGAATAGCGGGAAACGTAATGAGCAGTTCTTC.

For this clonotype: At one end, the junction sequence differs from germline, possibly due to a read error. This chain links TRBV11-2 with TRBJ1-2; weak D call: TRBD1 (6 bases). Germline-derived CDR1 and CDR2 are SGHAT and FQNNGV. This CDR3 has 14 residues. CDR3 sequence (DNA): TGTGCCAGCAGCCTCAGTGGGGGGGCGACCGGCCACATCTTC. Amino acids: CASSLSGGATGHIF. Full variable domain (rest looked up from reference TRBV11-2 and TRBJ1-2): EAGVAQSPRYKIIEKRQSVAFWCNPISGHATLYWYQQILGQGPKLLIQFQNNGVVDDSQLPKDRFSAERLKGVDSTLKIQPAKLEDSAVYLCASSLSGGATGHIFGSGTRLTVV.

About this clonotype itself: Sequence at one end of the junction differs from germline and may be a read error. The V call is TRBV4-3, the J call TRBJ2-3; possible D gene TRBD1, 6 bases. Germline V gene data show CDR1 as LGHNA and CDR2 as YSLEER. This CDR3 comprises 19 residues. CDR3 in DNA: TGCGCCAGCAGTCAAGAGTACGGACAGACGTGGGCGTCCACAGATATGCAGTATTTT. Encoded protein: CASSQEYGQTWASTDMQYF.

V gene TRBV10-2 combines with J gene TRBJ2-6; D is perhaps TRBD1 (7 bases). Trimming cost V 0 bases and J 0 bases, with 15 bases left between them. This CDR3 has 19 amino acids. Germline V gene sequence: CDR1 WSHSY, CDR2 SAAADI. This CDR3 reads CASSESLGGTDSGANVLTF. DNA of the CDR3: TGCGCCAGCAGTGAGTCGTTAGGGGGGACAGACTCTGGGGCCAACGTCCTGACTTTC.

This clonotype was seen ten or more times. The chain uses TRBV10-2 and TRBJ2-7; TRBD2 matches at 8 bases. The CDR3 has 13 residues. After removal of 6 bases from V and 2 bases from J, the junction contained 3 bases not matched to a gene. From germline, CDR1 is WSHSY and CDR2 SAAADI. The CDR3: CASSGREAYEQYF. For the CDR3, the DNA is TGCGCCAGCAGCGGGCGGGAGGCCTACGAGCAGTACTTC.

This clonotype was counted many times. The rearrangement joins TRBV29-1 to TRBJ2-5; the D is unclear. The V end was cut by 5 bases, the J end by 5 bases, with 12 bases between. The CDR3 has 12 amino acids. Germline V lookup: CDR1 SQVTM, CDR2 ANQGSEA. The CDR3, as DNA: TGCAGCGTTATGGGGAAAAGGGAGACCCAGTACTTC. This sequence encodes CSVMGKRETQYF.

On this clonotype itself: The junction and the germline gene differ at one end; a read error may be behind it. The V call is TRBV12-3 or TRBV12-4, the J call TRBJ2-3, with TRBD1 matching over 7 bases. CDR3 length: 14 residues. The CDR3 bases are TGTGCCAGCAGCGACAGGGCCCGCACAGTTACGCAGTATTTT. Its protein product is CASSDRARTVTQYF.

With regard to this clonotype: This may come from a read error, since a much larger clone is one base off. The chain has TRBV4-1 and TRBJ2-1, with 8 bases matching TRBD2. Germline V gives CDR1 MGHRA, CDR2 YSYEKL. The CDR3 is made up of 18 amino acids. CDR3 sequence reads: CASSLKFVAGRASGEQIF. In nucleotides, the CDR3 is TGCGCCAGCAGCCTCAAATTCGTAGCGGGACGGGCCTCCGGTGAGCAGATCTTC.

As regards this clonotype: A read error is possible here, since a much larger clone lies one base away. The chain links TRBV4-3 to TRBJ1-2, with D perhaps matching TRBD1 (5 bases). Between the trimmed V and J ends, which lost 0 bases and 8 bases, there was a span of 13 bases. Germline V lookup: CDR1 LGHNA, CDR2 YSLEER. The CDR3 runs 14 residues. As DNA, the CDR3 is TGCGCCAGCAGCCAAGAAGCGGGGACCGGGGGCTACACCTTC. This encodes CASSQEAGTGGYTF.

This sequence joins TRBV5-4 and TRBJ2-7; D call uncertain. The V and J ends lost 8 bases and 3 bases respectively, with 18 bases between them. Germline V CDR1 and CDR2: SGHNT, YYREEE (reference sequence). This CDR3 has 14 residues. The CDR3 loop is CARSPGKENYEQYF. The CDR3 DNA is TGTGCCAGGAGTCCTGGGAAGGAAAACTACGAGCAGTACTTC.

Of note for this clonotype: A much larger clone differs from this one at a single base, so this may be a read error. V gene TRBV6-2 or TRBV6-3 combines with J gene TRBJ1-1, with D perhaps TRBD1 (5 bases). The V gene's germline CDR1 is MNHEY and CDR2 SVGEGT. This CDR3 comprises 17 residues. The CDR3 nucleotides read TGTGCCAACAGTTACTCGCCAGCAGGGTCTACGAACACTGAAGCTTTCTTT. It yields the protein CANSYSPAGSTNTEAFF.

The rearrangement uses TRBV6-1 and TRBJ2-2, with D possibly matching TRBD1 (6 bases). This CDR3 is 17 amino acids long. Per the germline V gene, CDR1 is MNHNS and CDR2 is SASEGT. V gave up 1 base and J gave up 9 bases, with 21 bases separating them. This CDR3 reads CASSEVARQDLTRELFF. The CDR3 bases are TGTGCCAGCAGTGAAGTGGCTAGACAGGATTTAACCCGGGAGCTGTTTTTT.